The sequence of this T cell receptor (beta chain) was determined in a study of shared clonotypes between healthy human individuals. Germline V CDR1 and CDR2: SGDLS, YYNGEE. The CDR3 sequence is 15 residues long. V gave up 3 bases and J gave up 4 bases; unmatched junction bases: 6. Repertoires were generated with immunoSEQ multiplex PCR, while TCRdb's copy carries only in-frame clones and drops some. In the table there are roughly 2.5 million clones, just over 90% of which are singletons. This clone has a single count. This TCR derives from a man aged 18 to 35 in good health. The V gene is TRBV9, the J gene TRBJ2-1; 8 positions agree with TRBD1. Sequences were obtained from naive CD4+ T cells sorted from blood. Subset: CD45RA+ positively selected. In DNA, the CDR3 is TGTGCCAGCAGCGCAGGACAGGGCCCTTACAATGAGCAGTTCTTC. Its protein product is CASSAGQGPYNEQFF.